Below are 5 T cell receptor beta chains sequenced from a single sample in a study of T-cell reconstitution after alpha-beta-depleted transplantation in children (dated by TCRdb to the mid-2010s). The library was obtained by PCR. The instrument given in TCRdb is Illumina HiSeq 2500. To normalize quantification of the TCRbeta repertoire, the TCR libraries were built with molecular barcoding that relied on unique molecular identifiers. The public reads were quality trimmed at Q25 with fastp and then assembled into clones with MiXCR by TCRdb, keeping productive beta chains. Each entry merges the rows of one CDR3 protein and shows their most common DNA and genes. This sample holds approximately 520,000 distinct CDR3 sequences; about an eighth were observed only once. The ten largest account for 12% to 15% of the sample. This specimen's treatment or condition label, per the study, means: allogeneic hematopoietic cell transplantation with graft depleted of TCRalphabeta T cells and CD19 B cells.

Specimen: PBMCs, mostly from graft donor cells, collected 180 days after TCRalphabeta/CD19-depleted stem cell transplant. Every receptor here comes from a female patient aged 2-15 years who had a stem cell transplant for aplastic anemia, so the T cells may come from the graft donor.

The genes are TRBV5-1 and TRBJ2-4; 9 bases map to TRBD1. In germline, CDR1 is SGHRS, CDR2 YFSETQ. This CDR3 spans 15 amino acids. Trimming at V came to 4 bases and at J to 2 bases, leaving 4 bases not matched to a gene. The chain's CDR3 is CASSTGQGPKNIQYF. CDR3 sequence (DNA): TGCGCCAGCAGCACAGGACAGGGGCCCAAAAACATTCAGTACTTC.

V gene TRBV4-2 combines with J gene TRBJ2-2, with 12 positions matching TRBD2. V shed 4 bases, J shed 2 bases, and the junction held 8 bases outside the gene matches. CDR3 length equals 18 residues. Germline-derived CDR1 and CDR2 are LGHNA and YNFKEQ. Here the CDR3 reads CASSRGLAGLLNTGELFF. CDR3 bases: TGTGCCAGCAGCCGAGGACTAGCGGGACTACTTAACACCGGGGAGCTGTTTTTT.

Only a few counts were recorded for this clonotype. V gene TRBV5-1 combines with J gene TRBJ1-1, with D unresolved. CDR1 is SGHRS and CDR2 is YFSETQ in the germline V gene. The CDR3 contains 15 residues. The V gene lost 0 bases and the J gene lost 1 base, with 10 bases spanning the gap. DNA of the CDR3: TGCGCCAGCAGCTTGGCCCGGGTAGAGAACACTGAAGCTTTCTTT. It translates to CASSLARVENTEAFF.

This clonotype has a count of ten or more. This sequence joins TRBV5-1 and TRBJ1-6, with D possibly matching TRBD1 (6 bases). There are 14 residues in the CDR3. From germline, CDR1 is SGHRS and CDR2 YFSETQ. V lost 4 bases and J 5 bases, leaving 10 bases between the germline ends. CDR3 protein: CASSPDSNNSPLHF. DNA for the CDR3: TGCGCCAGCAGCCCGGACAGCAATAATTCACCCCTCCACTTT.

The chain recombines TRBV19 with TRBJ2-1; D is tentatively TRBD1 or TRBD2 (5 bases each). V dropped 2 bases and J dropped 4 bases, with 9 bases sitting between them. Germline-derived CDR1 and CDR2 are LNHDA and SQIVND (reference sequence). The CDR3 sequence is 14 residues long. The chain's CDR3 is CASSIRGRYNEQFF. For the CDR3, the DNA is TGTGCCAGTAGTATAAGGGGACGTTACAATGAGCAGTTCTTC.